This T cell receptor (beta chain) derives from a study of T cells in narcolepsy. The CDR3 has 14 amino acids. V lost 5 bases and J lost 0, with 11 bases in between. From germline, CDR1 is SGHRS and CDR2 YFSETQ. Generated by immunoSEQ multiplex PCR, the TCRdb table keeps only in-frame clones and is missing some. The table shows 35,000 or so clones, with approximately 86% occurring only once. The J gene is TRBJ2-5, the V gene TRBV5-1; D is ambiguous. The receptor comes from a human donor with narcolepsy. The source material was CD45RA- memory CD4+ T cells from PBMCs. DNA of the CDR3: TGCGCCAGCAGAATCCGACGAGACCAAGAGACCCAGTACTTC. Its translation: CASRIRRDQETQYF.